This TCR beta chain originates from a study of blood T cell repertoires in COVID-19. Overall study: Donors in the United States, Italy and Spain gave samples during acute or convalescent COVID-19. Nucleic acid was either cDNA or gDNA, and it came from T cells, B-cell-depleted T cells, or PBMCs.

This clone was seen just once. Trimming stripped 4 bases from V and 2 bases from J, with 15 bases between. CDR1 and CDR2 from the germline V gene are SGHKS and YYEKEE (reference sequence). This CDR3 spans 16 amino acids. Per the original methods: Amplification of reference gene primers provided the estimated nucleated cell counts. Sequencing used immunoSEQ multiplex PCR; TCRdb keeps in-frame clones, though not all of them. The V and J calls and the clone size are those of that table, but D and trimming were determined from the DNA. The table includes tens of thousands of clones, approximately 80% detected once. During active infection, Seattle patients enrolled and were then monitored through disease.

The rearrangement uses TRBV5-5 and TRBJ2-2; tentatively, D is TRBD1 (6 bases). The receptor was isolated from a man aged 65 to 79 with COVID-19, enrolled during active disease. The specimen sequenced was peripheral blood. The DNA of the CDR3 is TGTGCCAGCAGCACTTCGGGACACCTCAACACCGGGGAGCTGTTTTTT. It specifies CASSTSGHLNTGELFF.